The 20 T cell receptor beta chains reported below all come from one sample, sequenced in a study of graft-versus-host responses after intestinal transplantation. The assay was immunoSEQ multiplex PCR, and TCRdb's table has in-frame clones only and misses some. This sample carries about 90,000 clones, approximately 80% of them seen once, and the ten largest clones take around 0.8%. Antigens of these TCRs are unknown. Specimen: unstimulated CD4+ T cells sorted from spleen or lymph node cells, collected before intestinal transplant. These receptors were collected from a human donor who received an intestinal transplant.

The count of this clone is one. This chain uses TRBV4-2 with TRBJ2-3; 11 positions match TRBD2. V trimming: 1 base; J trimming: 3 bases; junction bases outside the gene matches: 6. Germline assignment: CDR1 LGHNA and CDR2 YNFKEQ. This CDR3 spans 17 amino acids. The CDR3 spells CASSQVYSGGATDTQYF. Here the CDR3 DNA reads TGTGCCAGCAGCCAAGTTTATAGCGGGGGGGCGACAGATACGCAGTATTTT.

V usage is TRBV7-3 and J usage is TRBJ2-5; D is possibly TRBD1 (5 bases). Near its end, the DNA agrees better with TRBJ2-7, so the J call may be wrong. The CDR3 is made up of 11 amino acids. The germline V gene encodes CDR1 SGHTA and CDR2 FQGTGA. This CDR3 is CASTPGYEQYF. The CDR3 nucleotides read TGTGCCAGCACCCCAGGGTACGAGCAGTACTTC.

The chain joins TRBV25-1 to TRBJ2-4; tentative D call: TRBD2 (7 bases). The V end lost 4 bases, the J end lost 3 bases, and 10 bases lay between the germline ends. This CDR3 is built from 14 residues. Germline CDR1 and CDR2: MGHDK and SYGVNS. CDR3 DNA: TGTGCCAGCAGTGGAGGGGGGGGCAAAAACATTCAGTACTTC. Translating gives CASSGGGGKNIQYF.

This clone was seen only a few times. This chain joins TRBV18 and TRBJ1-1, with D unclear. V shed 8 bases and J shed 1 base, with 11 bases lying between them. The CDR3 has 13 residues. From germline, CDR1 is KGHSH and CDR2 LQKENI. The CDR3 nucleotides read TGTGCCAGCCAGCGGAGGGAGAACACTGAAGCTTTCTTT. Translated, it gives CASQRRENTEAFF.

The genes are TRBV7-2 and TRBJ1-6; TRBD1 matches at 8 bases. Per the germline V gene, CDR1 is SGHTA and CDR2 is FQGNSA. V lost 1 base to trimming and J lost 9 bases; unmatched junction nucleotides: 11. The CDR3 loop spans 17 amino acids. CDR3 DNA: TGTGCCAGCAGCTTAGTGGCGCAGGGGGCAGGGGGTTCACCCCTCCACTTT. Translated, it gives CASSLVAQGAGGSPLHF.

This rearrangement joins TRBV2 to TRBJ1-1, with D unclear. Germline V gene data show CDR1 as SNHLY and CDR2 as FYNNEI. The CDR3 is 13 residues long. V lost 2 bases and J 1 base, leaving 5 bases between the germline ends. CDR3 amino acids: CASSETRNTEAFF. Written as DNA, the CDR3 is TGTGCCAGCAGTGAAACTAGGAACACTGAAGCTTTCTTT.

This chain links TRBV10-3 with TRBJ2-5; 9 bases agree with TRBD1. After removal of 5 bases from V and 5 bases from J, the junction contained 9 bases not matched to a gene. The CDR3 has 15 residues. The germline V gene has CDR1 ENHRY and CDR2 SYGVKD. The CDR3 loop is CAISQGTGWGETQYF. DNA of the CDR3: TGTGCCATCAGTCAAGGGACAGGGTGGGGGGAGACCCAGTACTTC.

This chain connects TRBV6-5 to TRBJ1-2; maybe TRBD1 (5 bases). Germline V gene lookup returns CDR1 MNHEY and CDR2 SVGAGI. This CDR3 region has 13 residues. V lost 2 bases, J lost 7 bases, and 11 bases lay in between. The CDR3 region has the DNA TGTGCCAGCAGTTACCGGGGGGATGGTGGCTACACCTTC. It codes for CASSYRGDGGYTF.

The chain uses TRBV2 and TRBJ1-3, with D maybe TRBD1 (5 bases). V was cut by 6 bases and J by 0 bases, with 9 bases left in between. The CDR3 contains 14 residues. Germline CDR1 SNHLY, CDR2 FYNNEI. The DNA for the CDR3 is TGTGCCAGCAGCAAACAGGTCTCTGGAAACACCATATATTTT. It yields the protein CASSKQVSGNTIYF.

The chain employs TRBV30 and TRBJ1-1; TRBD1 matches 9 bases. The CDR3 is made up of 13 amino acids. V was pared by 2 bases and J by 5 bases, with 3 bases of the junction left unmatched. Germline V CDR1 and CDR2: GTSNPN, SVGIG (reference sequence). The CDR3 spells CAWSRDRVTEAFF. CDR3 sequence (DNA): TGTGCCTGGAGTCGGGACAGGGTGACTGAAGCTTTCTTT.

This clone was recorded a few times. The chain is built from TRBV6-4 and TRBJ1-2; no clear D. The CDR3 is made up of 13 amino acids. Trimming removed 2 bases from V and 8 bases from J, with 12 bases in between. CDR1 MRHNA and CDR2 SNTAGT come from the germline V gene. The CDR3 protein is CASSDELGGGYTF. CDR3 DNA: TGTGCCAGCAGTGACGAGTTGGGAGGAGGCTACACCTTC.

This clone appeared a few times. V and J are TRBV28 and TRBJ1-2; no clear D gene. The V gene's germline CDR1 is MDHEN and CDR2 SYDVKM. V was pared by 9 bases and J by 8 bases, with 10 bases between. The CDR3 covers 10 residues. CDR3: CARGVDGYTF. CDR3 nucleotides: TGTGCCAGGGGAGTAGACGGCTACACCTTC.

The J gene is TRBJ2-5, the V gene TRBV4-2; a weak D match, TRBD1 (6 bases). V was clipped by 4 bases and J by 5 bases, with 11 bases between them. CDR3 length: 13 amino acids. Germline V gene sequence: CDR1 LGHNA, CDR2 YNFKEQ. Here the CDR3 reads CASSPKGVETQYF. The CDR3 nucleotides are TGTGCCAGCAGCCCAAAGGGGGTCGAGACCCAGTACTTC.

The chain has TRBV18 and TRBJ1-6; D ambiguous. Germline CDR1 reads KGHSH; CDR2 reads LQKENI. Trimming took 11 bases from V and 3 from J, leaving 20 bases between them. The length of the CDR3 is 16 residues. CDR3 nucleotide sequence: TGTGCCTCTTCCTCCTCCCTCCAGAACTATAATTCACCCCTCCACTTT. It translates to CASSSSLQNYNSPLHF. Drawing the rest from reference TRBV18 and TRBJ1-6, the complete variable domain is NAGVMQNPRHLVRRRGQEARLRCSPMKGHSHVYWYRQLPEEGLKFMVYLQKENIIDESGMPKERFSAEFPKEGPSILRIQQVVRGDSAAYFCASSSSLQNYNSPLHFGNGTRLTVT.

This clone has a single count. DNA for the CDR3: TGTGCCAGCAGTTTTGGGGGGAGCTCTGGAAACACCATATATTTT. Residues: CASSFGGSSGNTIYF. The chain recombines TRBV28 with TRBJ1-3; D is possibly TRBD1 (5 bases). Germline CDR1 is MDHEN and CDR2 is SYDVKM. The CDR3 runs to 15 residues. V lost 3 bases, J lost 0 bases, and 9 bases lay in between.

The J gene is TRBJ2-1, the V gene TRBV18; TRBD1 agrees at 10 bases. Germline trimming cut 4 bases from V and 2 bases from J; bases unmatched to any gene: 5. The CDR3 totals 16 residues. CDR1 is KGHSH and CDR2 is LQKENI in the germline V gene. This CDR3 reads CASSRDRGLTYNEQFF. The DNA for the CDR3 is TGTGCCAGCTCACGCGACAGGGGGCTGACCTACAATGAGCAGTTCTTC.

Remarks on this clone: The sample holds other DNA sequences that translate to the same CDR3. The V gene is TRBV7-9, the J gene TRBJ1-2; TRBD1 is a possible D gene (5 bases). This CDR3 has 14 amino acids. V gave up 3 bases and J gave up 0 bases, with 8 bases separating them. Germline V gene lookup returns CDR1 SEHNR and CDR2 FQNEAQ (reference sequence). The CDR3 loop is CASSLAGPNYGYTF. CDR3 coding DNA: TGTGCCAGCAGCTTGGCAGGGCCTAACTATGGCTACACCTTC. The complete variable domain, with remaining parts taken from reference TRBV7-9 and TRBJ1-2, reads DTGVSQNPRHKITKRGQNVTFRCDPISEHNRLYWYRQTLGQGPEFLTYFQNEAQLEKSRLLSDRFSAERPKGSFSTLEIQRTEQGDSAMYLCASSLAGPNYGYTFGSGTRLTVV.

J is TRBJ1-4 and V is TRBV18, with D uncertain. Germline V gene data show CDR1 as KGHSH and CDR2 as LQKENI. V lost 3 bases and J lost 3, with 5 bases in between. The CDR3 runs 13 residues. The chain's CDR3 is CASSPLANEKLFF. Written as DNA, the CDR3 is TGTGCCAGCTCACCTCTAGCTAATGAAAAACTGTTTTTT.

The chain uses TRBV30 and TRBJ2-5, with 8 bases that match TRBD1. Germline CDR1 and CDR2: GTSNPN and SVGIG (reference sequence). The CDR3 runs 15 residues. J lost 1 base, V lost 1 base, and 5 bases had no gene match. The CDR3 protein is CAWSAGQGLQETQYF. DNA for the CDR3: TGTGCCTGGAGTGCCGGACAGGGCCTCCAAGAGACCCAGTACTTC.

The sample holds one count of this clone. At one end the junction does not follow the germline gene, possibly because of a read error. The V call is TRBV5-4, the J call TRBJ2-1; 9 bases align to TRBD2. The CDR3 has 14 amino acids. CDR1 and CDR2 from the germline V gene are SGHNT and YYREEE (reference sequence). The CDR3 sequence: CASSLELAGATVLF. The CDR3 region has the DNA TGTGCCAGCAGCTTGGAACTAGCGGGCGCTACGGTGCTCTTC.